Below, one T cell receptor (beta chain) is given with its context. Its cognate antigen is unknown. The CDR3 spans 14 residues. CDR1 and CDR2 (germline): DFQATT, SNEGSKA (reference sequence). After removal of 5 bases from V and 3 bases from J, the junction contained 8 bases not matched to a gene. The data derive from a study of T cells in Graves' hyperthyroidism and ophthalmopathy. General study findings and limits: Within blood appeared most thyroid clonotypes that had expanded above 0.001.

Amplification of TCR beta CDR3 regions used RNA as the template. A first-round RT-PCR of the TCR CDR3 used the HTBI primer set. TCRdb re-analysed the multiplex PCR reads in MiXCR, keeping a single row per CDR3 protein. The repertoire holds tens of thousands of distinct CDR3 sequences, roughly 56% seen once, with roughly a third in the top ten. Graves' hyperthyroidism is called stable when ophthalmopathy does not progress within 18 months. Uncontrolled infection, other autoimmune disease, pregnancy or lactation barred patients from enrollment. Each diagnosis drew on symptoms, thyroxine, TRAb, thyroid ultrasound and orbital computed tomography findings.

The sequencing sample was made of peripheral blood or thyroid tissue (not recorded which). The TCR was taken from a man aged 18 to 30 with Graves' hyperthyroidism. This rearrangement joins TRBV20-1 to TRBJ2-5, with TRBD1 matching over 8 bases. The CDR3 nucleotides are TGCAGTGCTCACGACGGACAGGGCAAAGAGACCCAGTACTTC. Translating gives CSAHDGQGKETQYF.